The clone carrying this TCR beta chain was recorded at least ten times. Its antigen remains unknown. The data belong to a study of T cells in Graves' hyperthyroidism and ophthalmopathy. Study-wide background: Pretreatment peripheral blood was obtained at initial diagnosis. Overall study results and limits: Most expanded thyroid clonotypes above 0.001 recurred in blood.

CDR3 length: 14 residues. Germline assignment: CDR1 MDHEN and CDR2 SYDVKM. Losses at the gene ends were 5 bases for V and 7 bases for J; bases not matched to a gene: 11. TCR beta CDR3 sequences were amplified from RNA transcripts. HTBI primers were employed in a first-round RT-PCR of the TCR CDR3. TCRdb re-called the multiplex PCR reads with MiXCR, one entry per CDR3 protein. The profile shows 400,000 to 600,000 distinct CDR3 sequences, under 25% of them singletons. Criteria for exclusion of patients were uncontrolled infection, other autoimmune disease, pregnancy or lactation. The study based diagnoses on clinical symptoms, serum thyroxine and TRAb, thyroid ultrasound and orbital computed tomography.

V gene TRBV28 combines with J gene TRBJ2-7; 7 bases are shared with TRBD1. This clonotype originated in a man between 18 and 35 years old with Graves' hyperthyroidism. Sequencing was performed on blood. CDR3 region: CASSGDSRLREQYF. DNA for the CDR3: TGTGCCAGCAGTGGGGACAGTCGTTTGAGGGAGCAGTACTTC.